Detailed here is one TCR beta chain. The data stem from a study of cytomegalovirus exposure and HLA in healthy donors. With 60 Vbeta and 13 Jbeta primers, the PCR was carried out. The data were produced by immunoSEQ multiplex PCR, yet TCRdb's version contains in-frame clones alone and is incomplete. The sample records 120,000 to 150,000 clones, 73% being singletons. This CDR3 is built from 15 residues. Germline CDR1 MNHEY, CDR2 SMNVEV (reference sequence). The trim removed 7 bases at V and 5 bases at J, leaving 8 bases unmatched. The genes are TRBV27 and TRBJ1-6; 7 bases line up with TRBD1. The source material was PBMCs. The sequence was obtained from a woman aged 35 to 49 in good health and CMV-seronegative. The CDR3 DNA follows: TGTGCCAGCACGCTCGGGGACAGCGATAATTCACCCCTCCACTTT. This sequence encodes CASTLGDSDNSPLHF.